The next 14 T cell receptor beta chains were all read from a single sample in a study of blood T cell repertoires in COVID-19. Sequencing used immunoSEQ multiplex PCR; TCRdb keeps in-frame clones, though not all of them. The repertoire includes around 57,000 clones, around 86% of them detected once, and 6.5% to 10% sits in the top ten. The material sequenced was peripheral blood. These receptors were collected from a man aged 45-60 years with active COVID-19.

This chain connects TRBV19 to TRBJ2-6, with no clear D. The CDR3 is made up of 13 amino acids. Between the trimmed V and J ends, which lost 7 bases and 1 base, there was a span of 5 bases. Germline V gene lookup returns CDR1 LNHDA and CDR2 SQIVND (reference sequence). In DNA form, the CDR3 reads TGTGCCAGTAAACTTTCTGGGGCCAACGTCCTGACTTTC. Translated: CASKLSGANVLTF.

The V call is TRBV13, the J call TRBJ1-2; possibly TRBD1 for D (5 bases). Germline assignment: CDR1 PRHDT and CDR2 FYEKMQ (reference sequence). V dropped 5 bases and J dropped 0 bases, with 10 bases sitting between them. This CDR3 has 14 residues. CDR3 in amino acids: CASSKGVTNYGYTF. The DNA of the CDR3 is TGTGCCAGCAGCAAAGGGGTTACTAACTATGGCTACACCTTC.

J is TRBJ1-5 and V is TRBV12-3 or TRBV12-4; unclear D gene. The CDR3 has 11 amino acids. Trimming shortened V by 8 bases and J by 3 bases, and 5 bases separated the two germline ends. The CDR3 coding sequence is TGTGCCAGCGGCCACAATCAGCCCCAGCATTTT. This codes for CASGHNQPQHF.

The sample holds one count of this clone. DNA for the CDR3: TGTGCCAGCTCCCGAACAGGGGCCCGAGGTGAAAAACTGTTTTTT. This gives the protein CASSRTGARGEKLFF. The chain is built from TRBV18 and TRBJ1-4; 7 positions match TRBD1. Per germline, CDR1 KGHSH and CDR2 LQKENI. The ends lost 6 bases at V and 7 bases at J; junction bases unmatched: 11. The CDR3 spans 15 residues.

This chain links TRBV4-2 with TRBJ1-2; possibly TRBD1 for D (5 bases). CDR3 length: 16 residues. With 4 bases removed from V and 7 bases from J, the gap between germline ends came to 22 bases. The germline CDR1 and CDR2 sequences are LGHNA and YNFKEQ. In nucleotides, the CDR3 is TGTGCCAGCAGCCTCCCTGCGGTGCGGCAGGGCGGTGGCTACACCTTC. It specifies CASSLPAVRQGGGYTF.

This chain links TRBV7-8 with TRBJ2-3; 7 bases map to TRBD2. With V trimmed by 5 bases and J by 0 bases, 5 bases remained unmatched. CDR1 is SGHVS, CDR2 FQNEAQ, per germline. The CDR3 has 15 residues. Here the CDR3 reads CASSPREFSTDTQYF. The CDR3 bases are TGTGCCAGCAGCCCGCGGGAGTTTAGCACAGATACGCAGTATTTT.

The chain carries TRBV5-1 and TRBJ1-4; D unclear. Germline V gene lookup returns CDR1 SGHRS and CDR2 YFSETQ. The CDR3 covers 13 residues. Trimming shortened V by 0 bases and J by 5 bases, and 5 bases separated the two germline ends. This chain's CDR3 is CASSLAANEKLFF. The CDR3 DNA follows: TGCGCCAGCAGCTTGGCAGCGAATGAAAAACTGTTTTTT.

The chain carries TRBV5-1 and TRBJ2-5; a weak D match, TRBD1 (6 bases). This CDR3 spans 13 amino acids. Germline loops: CDR1 SGHRS, CDR2 YFSETQ. Trimming removed 6 bases from V and 4 bases from J, with 13 bases in between. CDR3 residues: CASMRQGRETQYF. The CDR3 coding sequence is TGCGCCAGCATGAGGCAGGGGAGAGAGACCCAGTACTTC.

The chain is built from TRBV28 and TRBJ2-5; 7 positions match TRBD1. Per the germline V gene, CDR1 is MDHEN and CDR2 is SYDVKM. V trimming: 3 bases; J trimming: 5 bases; junction bases outside the gene matches: 9. The CDR3 extends over 15 amino acids. The DNA for the CDR3 is TGTGCCAGCAGTTTGGGGCAGGGGGACCTGGAGACCCAGTACTTC. As protein: CASSLGQGDLETQYF.

The genes are TRBV7-3 and TRBJ2-4; D gene ambiguous. Germline CDR1 and CDR2: SGHTA and FQGTGA. The CDR3 sequence is 15 residues long. Trimming shortened V by 4 bases and J by 0 bases, and 10 bases separated the two germline ends. The CDR3 sequence is CASSWSQLAKNIQYF. The DNA of the CDR3 is TGTGCCAGCAGCTGGTCACAGCTAGCCAAAAACATTCAGTACTTC.

As for this clone: A much larger clonotype is one base distant, so this may be a read error. V is TRBV7-9 and J is TRBJ1-5, with 8 positions matching TRBD1. With 3 bases clipped from V and 2 bases from J, the junction kept 3 bases outside the gene matches. Germline CDR1 SEHNR, CDR2 FQNEAQ (reference sequence). The CDR3 covers 15 residues. The CDR3 reads CASSLAGGGNQPQHF. The CDR3, as DNA: TGTGCCAGCAGCTTGGCAGGGGGCGGCAATCAGCCCCAGCATTTT.

The chain is built from TRBV6-6 and TRBJ1-2; D is undetermined. V lost 2 bases, J lost 6 bases, and 13 bases lay in between. From germline, CDR1 is MNHNY and CDR2 SVGAGI (reference sequence). This CDR3 comprises 14 residues. In DNA form, the CDR3 reads TGTGCCAGCAGTTACCCGGGAGGTCAAAATGGCTACACCTTC. Translated: CASSYPGGQNGYTF.

This clone was counted once. The genes are TRBV9 and TRBJ1-3; D possibly corresponds to TRBD1 (5 bases). The CDR3 extends over 16 amino acids. Germline loops: CDR1 SGDLS, CDR2 YYNGEE. V lost 0 bases to trimming and J lost 4 bases, with 14 bases between them. The chain's CDR3 is CASSVGGRGDGNTIYF. CDR3 DNA: TGTGCCAGCAGCGTAGGAGGAAGGGGTGACGGAAACACCATATATTTT.

This clone was seen only once. The gene calls are TRBV7-2 and TRBJ1-2; D is possibly TRBD1 (6 bases). Germline V gene data show CDR1 as SGHTA and CDR2 as FQGNSA. V dropped 5 bases and J dropped 10 bases, with 20 bases sitting between them. CDR3 length: 14 amino acids. CDR3 nucleotide sequence: TGTGCCAGCAGCCTAGACCAGACAGGCCCTGTCTACACCTTC. This sequence encodes CASSLDQTGPVYTF.